The rows below give T cell receptor beta chains drawn from one sample of a study of T cell responses to AZD1222 COVID-19 vaccine. Sequencing was performed with immunoSEQ multiplex PCR; in TCRdb, only in-frame clones are kept and a portion is missing. The profile shows approximately 130,000 clones, roughly 86% of them singletons. The sample was peripheral blood, taken 28 days after the second AZD1222 dose. The receptors come from an adult who received the AZD1222 COVID-19 vaccine. Each CDR3 is given with its conserved first and last residue. The D gene is left open where the match is weak. Expanded clones get a size class; other rows say once, few or many, or leave the size out.

TRBJ1-2,-,-,TRBV24-1,TGTGCCACCAGTCGGTCGCCTAACTATGGCTACACCTTC,CATSRSPNYGYTF
TRBJ1-5,-,-,TRBV5-1,TGCGCCAGCAGCCCGAGGGACCCACGAGGGGAGCCCCAGCATTTT,CASSPRDPRGEPQHF
TRBJ1-1,-,-,TRBV12-3/TRBV12-4,TGTGCCAGCAGTTTTTATTGGGGGGCTGAAGCTTTCTTT,CASSFYWGAEAFF
TRBJ1-1,-,-,TRBV5-8,TGTGCCAGCGACCTTTTTGGGACTGAAGCTTTCTTT,CASDLFGTEAFF
TRBJ2-1,-,-,TRBV7-8,TGTGCCAGCAGCTTAGGTTCTCCACTCGAGAACAATGAGCAGTTCTTC,CASSLGSPLENNEQFF
TRBJ2-5,-,-,TRBV18,TGTGCCAGCTCACCCCAATGGCATCTCAGCAGGCAGACCCAGTACTTC,CASSPQWHLSRQTQYF
TRBJ2-1,-,TRBD1,TRBV4-1,TGCGCCAGCAGCCGAGGGACAGGGGGCCTGAATGAGCAGTTCTTC,CASSRGTGGLNEQFF
TRBJ1-1,-,TRBD1,TRBV7-2,TGTGCCAGCAGCTTAGCAGCAGGGGGTACTGAAGCTTTCTTT,CASSLAAGGTEAFF
TRBJ2-7,-,TRBD1,TRBV5-4,TGTGCCAGCAGCTCCGGGACAGGGGTATACTACGAGCAGTACTTC,CASSSGTGVYYEQYF
TRBJ1-5,many,TRBD1,TRBV4-2,TGTGCCAGCAGCCCCGACAGGGGGAGGCAGCCCCAGCATTTT,CASSPDRGRQPQHF
TRBJ2-7,-,TRBD2,TRBV4-1,TGCGCCAGCAGCCAAGAAGGCGGGAGGGTGTTCAACGAGCAGTACTTC,CASSQEGGRVFNEQYF
TRBJ2-5,-,TRBD1,TRBV28,TGTGCCAGCCACCTCCGGGACAGAGAGACCCAGTACTTC,CASHLRDRETQYF
TRBJ2-5,-,TRBD1,TRBV11-2,TGTGCCAGCAGCCAGGGGGAAGCCTACGGGACCCAGTACTTC,CASSQGEAYGTQYF
TRBJ1-2,-,-,TRBV27,TGTGCCAGCAGCCAGAGGGGTGGGGGCTATGGCTACACCTTC,CASSQRGGGYGYTF
TRBJ1-1,-,-,TRBV6-5,TGTGCCAGCATCGTCGGAGGAGAGACTGAAGCTTTCTTT,CASIVGGETEAFF
TRBJ1-5,few,-,TRBV28,TGTGCCAGCAGCCCGGGGCGTGGGGGGAGCTATCAGCCCCAGCATTTT,CASSPGRGGSYQPQHF
TRBJ1-1,-,-,TRBV12-3/TRBV12-4,TGTGCCAGCAGTCCAGGGGCTTTCTTT,CASSPGAFF
TRBJ1-2,-,-,TRBV7-9,TGTGCCAGCAGCTTAATGGGCCCAGGGCTCAACTATGGCTACACCTTC,CASSLMGPGLNYGYTF
TRBJ1-3,-,-,TRBV9,TGTGCCAGCGGCAACAGGGAATCTGGAAACACCATATATTTT,CASGNRESGNTIYF
TRBJ1-2,-,-,TRBV12-3/TRBV12-4,TGTGCCAGCAGTTTTACTGGTACCAATGGCTACACCTTC,CASSFTGTNGYTF
TRBJ1-4,-,-,TRBV18,TGTGCCAGCTCACCACGAAGGGTGGGAGAAAAACTGTTTTTT,CASSPRRVGEKLFF
TRBJ1-2,-,-,TRBV20-1,TGCAGTGCTAGTGCTAGGGGGGTCTATGGCTACACCTTC,CSASARGVYGYTF
TRBJ2-7,-,-,TRBV6-5,TGTGCCAGCAGCCTGGACAGAGGGGCCTACGAGCAGTACTTC,CASSLDRGAYEQYF
TRBJ2-7,few,TRBD2,TRBV5-4,TGTGCCAGCAGCTTGGCACGGGGGGGCCCCTACGAGCAGTACTTC,CASSLARGGPYEQYF
TRBJ1-4,-,TRBD1,TRBV5-5,TGTGCCAGCAGCTTACAGACAGGGTCTAATGAAAAACTGTTTTTT,CASSLQTGSNEKLFF
TRBJ2-3,-,-,TRBV19,TGTGCCAGTAGTATTGGGGCGGGATCTAGCACAGATACGCAGTATTTT,CASSIGAGSSTDTQYF
TRBJ2-2,-,-,TRBV24-1,TGTGCCTCACAGGGTAACACCGGGGAGCTGTTTTTT,CASQGNTGELFF
TRBJ2-3,-,-,TRBV11-2,TGTGCCAGCAGCCCTCTCTTCGGGGTTTCCACAGATACGCAGTATTTT,CASSPLFGVSTDTQYF
TRBJ1-2,-,-,TRBV6-5,TGTGCCAGCAGTTACTCGGACGCGATAGAATATGGCTACACCTTC,CASSYSDAIEYGYTF
TRBJ2-1,-,-,TRBV6-1,TGTGCCAGCAGTGAAGGGGGGGAGACTTACAATGAGCAGTTCTTC,CASSEGGETYNEQFF
TRBJ2-1,-,-,TRBV9,TGTGCCAGCAGCGAACGAGGGACTTTCTCCTACAATGAGCAGTTCTTC,CASSERGTFSYNEQFF
TRBJ2-3,-,-,TRBV7-3,TGTGCCAGCAGCCCCGGACAGCGGCAGTATTTT,CASSPGQRQYF
TRBJ2-2,-,-,TRBV11-3,TGTGCCAGCAGCGTGACTAGGGCGACCGGGGAGCTGTTTTTT,CASSVTRATGELFF
TRBJ1-1,once,-,TRBV4-1,TGCGCCAGCAGCCAACCCGGGGACACCTCTGAAGCTTTCTTT,CASSQPGDTSEAFF
TRBJ1-1,-,-,TRBV7-9,TGTGCCAGCAGGGACACCCGACAGGCCACTGAAGCTTTCTTT,CASRDTRQATEAFF
TRBJ1-1,-,TRBD1,TRBV18,TGTGCCAGCTCACCACGGGACAGGGCGGTGAAGACTGAAGCTTTCTTT,CASSPRDRAVKTEAFF
TRBJ1-1,-,-,TRBV5-1,TGCGCCAGCAGCTTGGGACAGCGGGAGACTGAAGCTTTCTTT,CASSLGQRETEAFF
TRBJ1-6,once,TRBD1,TRBV7-3,TGTGCCAGCAGCTTAACAGGGGGCGCCGAAAATTCACCCCTCCACTTT,CASSLTGGAENSPLHF
TRBJ2-1,few,-,TRBV12-5,TGTGCTAGTGCCTTGGGGGGACAGAACAATGAGCAGTTCTTC,CASALGGQNNEQFF
TRBJ1-1,-,-,TRBV27,TGTGCCAGCAGTTTAAAACAGGGCCCCACTGAAGCTTTCTTT,CASSLKQGPTEAFF
TRBJ1-3,-,-,TRBV6-5,TGTGCCAGCAGGGGCTCTGGAAACACCATATATTTT,CASRGSGNTIYF
TRBJ1-2,-,-,TRBV9,TGTGCCAGCAGCGACCCGTCTTACGGCTACACCTTC,CASSDPSYGYTF
TRBJ2-3,-,-,TRBV3-1/TRBV3-2,TGTGCCAGCAGCCAAGTGGTCAGGGGGGCACCGCAGTATTTT,CASSQVVRGAPQYF
TRBJ1-1,once,-,TRBV29-1,TGCAGCGTTGGTTCTGGATTGGGGGCTGAAGCTTTCTTT,CSVGSGLGAEAFF
TRBJ1-2,-,-,TRBV2,TGTGCCAGCATGGGGCAAAACTATGGCTACACCTTC,CASMGQNYGYTF
TRBJ1-5,-,TRBD1,TRBV19,TGTGCCAGTGGACAGGGAGGTTGGAGCAATCAGCCCCAGCATTTT,CASGQGGWSNQPQHF
TRBJ1-1,-,-,TRBV5-1,TGCGCCAGCAGCTTTAATTTGGCCCAGAACACTGAAGCTTTCTTT,CASSFNLAQNTEAFF
TRBJ1-2,-,TRBD1,TRBV7-2,TGTGCCACCCAAAAGACAGGGGATTACTATGGCTACACCTTC,CATQKTGDYYGYTF
TRBJ1-5,-,TRBD1,TRBV30,TGTGCCTGGAGTGTACAGGGGAATCAGCCCCAGCATTTT,CAWSVQGNQPQHF
TRBJ2-7,-,-,TRBV28,TGTGCCAGCAGTGACCCAGGGGCGGGTAACTCCTACGAGCAGTACTTC,CASSDPGAGNSYEQYF
TRBJ2-7,few,TRBD2,TRBV18,TGTGCCAGCTCACTTTCTAGCATGGGAGGGGACGAGCAGTACTTC,CASSLSSMGGDEQYF
TRBJ1-2,-,-,TRBV4-3,TGCGCCAGCAGCCAACCGGGGGCCTATGGCTACACCTTC,CASSQPGAYGYTF
TRBJ2-7,-,TRBD1,TRBV5-1,TGCGCCAGCAGCCAAGCCGGACAGGGTAAGAACGAGCAGTACTTC,CASSQAGQGKNEQYF
TRBJ1-1,-,-,TRBV12-3/TRBV12-4,TGTGCCAGTAGGGGTATGAACACTGAAGCTTTCTTT,CASRGMNTEAFF
TRBJ2-1,once,-,TRBV30,TGTGCCTGGAGCTATCAGGTACATCGCAATGAGCAGTTCTTC,CAWSYQVHRNEQFF
TRBJ2-2,-,TRBD2,TRBV11-3,TGTGCCAGCAGCTTAGGGAGCGGGGTAAACACCGGGGAGCTGTTTTTT,CASSLGSGVNTGELFF
TRBJ1-1,once,-,TRBV10-1,TGCGCCAGCAGCGTGGACAGAAAGAACACTGAAGCTTTCTTT,CASSVDRKNTEAFF